This T cell receptor (beta chain) was captured in a study of OX40 agonist ivuxolimab in advanced cancers. The wider study: Ivuxolimab, which patients received intravenously every 2 weeks, was dosed at 0.01 to 10 mg/kg. Patients assigned to dose escalation were diagnosed with hepatocellular carcinoma, melanoma, renal cell or head and neck cancer.

The timepoints at which blood was sampled were baseline, cycle 4 day 1, and cycle 7 day 1. Sequencing was performed with immunoSEQ multiplex PCR; in TCRdb, only in-frame clones are kept and a portion is missing. Among 70,000 to 80,000 clones listed, approximately 86% were seen once. Germline V CDR1 and CDR2: SGHAT, FQNNGV. With 5 bases removed from V and 2 bases from J, the gap between germline ends came to 9 bases. CDR3 length: 13 amino acids. The material was CD4+ or CD8+ T cells sorted from blood, obtained in a trial of the OX40 agonist ivuxolimab. The clonotype originates from an adult with an advanced solid tumor such as melanoma, head and neck, liver or kidney cancer. The chain links TRBV11-2 to TRBJ1-2; unclear D gene. CDR3 nucleotides: TGTGCCAGCAGCCATGGTCTCAACTATGGCTACACCTTC. Translating gives CASSHGLNYGYTF.